Listed below are T cell receptor beta chains from one sample, sequenced in a study of cytomegalovirus exposure and HLA in healthy donors. Assay used: immunoSEQ multiplex PCR; TCRdb lists only in-frame clones, some missing. The repertoire holds 150,000 to 200,000 clones, with roughly 96% as singletons. What was sequenced was PBMCs. The origin of the receptors is a woman in her late teens or twenties in good health and CMV-seronegative. CDR3s include the opening cysteine and the closing phenylalanine or tryptophan. The order of the fields is D gene, J gene, clone size, V gene, CDR3 DNA, CDR3 protein. D genes are given only for firm matches. Size is stated for part of the rows, as once, few or many counts, or as a class when the clone is expanded.

d_gene: TRBD2; j_gene: TRBJ2-1; abundance: .; v_gene: TRBV5-1; CDR3nt: TGCGCCAGCAGCCGGACTAGCGGGTACGACAATGAGCAGTTCTTC; CDR3aa: CASSRTSGYDNEQFF
d_gene: TRBD2; j_gene: TRBJ2-3; abundance: once; v_gene: TRBV5-6; CDR3nt: TGTGCCAGCAGCTTCCCGACTAGCGCAGATACGCAGTATTTT; CDR3aa: CASSFPTSADTQYF
d_gene: .; j_gene: TRBJ2-1; abundance: .; v_gene: TRBV11-3; CDR3nt: TGTGCCAGCAGCTACCCCGGGGGTAACAATGAGCAGTTCTTC; CDR3aa: CASSYPGGNNEQFF
d_gene: TRBD1; j_gene: TRBJ2-5; abundance: .; v_gene: TRBV4-2; CDR3nt: TGTGCCAGCAGCCAAGTTTGGACAGGGACCCAAGAGACCCAGTACTTC; CDR3aa: CASSQVWTGTQETQYF
d_gene: TRBD1; j_gene: TRBJ2-7; abundance: once; v_gene: TRBV6-5; CDR3nt: TGTGCCAGCAGTAACCGGGGGACAGGGTATCACGAGCAGTACTTC; CDR3aa: CASSNRGTGYHEQYF
d_gene: .; j_gene: TRBJ2-1; abundance: .; v_gene: TRBV7-8; CDR3nt: TGTGCCAGCAGCAGGTATAGCAGGGGGGCCGCTGAGCAGTTCTTC; CDR3aa: CASSRYSRGAAEQFF
d_gene: .; j_gene: TRBJ1-2; abundance: .; v_gene: TRBV9; CDR3nt: TGTGCCAGCAGCGTAGAAGGGACAACTACCTATGGCTACACCTTC; CDR3aa: CASSVEGTTTYGYTF
d_gene: TRBD1; j_gene: TRBJ1-3; abundance: .; v_gene: TRBV29-1; CDR3nt: TGCAGCGTTCTTGGGACAGACTCTGGAAACACCATATATTTT; CDR3aa: CSVLGTDSGNTIYF
d_gene: .; j_gene: TRBJ1-1; abundance: .; v_gene: TRBV7-9; CDR3nt: TGTGCCAGCAGCTTAGTACCTCCAGGAGGGACTGAAGCTTTCTTT; CDR3aa: CASSLVPPGGTEAFF
d_gene: .; j_gene: TRBJ1-1; abundance: .; v_gene: TRBV4-3; CDR3nt: TGCGCCAGCAGCCAATCGGGGTCCACTGAAGCTTTCTTT; CDR3aa: CASSQSGSTEAFF
d_gene: .; j_gene: TRBJ2-1; abundance: .; v_gene: TRBV18; CDR3nt: TGTGCCAGCTCACCACTAGCGGTGTCCTACAATGAGCAGTTCTTC; CDR3aa: CASSPLAVSYNEQFF
d_gene: TRBD2; j_gene: TRBJ2-5; abundance: .; v_gene: TRBV12-5; CDR3nt: TGTGCTAGTGCCATAGCGGGGTTACAAGAGACCCAGTACTTC; CDR3aa: CASAIAGLQETQYF
d_gene: TRBD2; j_gene: TRBJ2-5; abundance: .; v_gene: TRBV2; CDR3nt: TGTGCCAGCAGTCCCGGGACTAGCGGTCCTAAAAAAGAGACCCAGTACTTC; CDR3aa: CASSPGTSGPKKETQYF
d_gene: .; j_gene: TRBJ2-2; abundance: .; v_gene: TRBV2; CDR3nt: TGTGCCAGCCAAGTAGGCGGGGGCCCCACCGGGGAGCTGTTTTTT; CDR3aa: CASQVGGGPTGELFF
d_gene: TRBD1; j_gene: TRBJ2-1; abundance: .; v_gene: TRBV11-3; CDR3nt: TGTGCCAGCAGCACGGGACAGGGCAGCTACAATGAGCAGTTCTTC; CDR3aa: CASSTGQGSYNEQFF
d_gene: .; j_gene: TRBJ2-3; abundance: .; v_gene: TRBV7-2; CDR3nt: TGTGCCAGCAGCTCCAGGGGACCTAGCACAGATACGCAGTATTTT; CDR3aa: CASSSRGPSTDTQYF
d_gene: .; j_gene: TRBJ1-1; abundance: .; v_gene: TRBV6-1; CDR3nt: TGTGCCAGCAGCCGTTTACAGGGAAACACTGAAGCTTTCTTT; CDR3aa: CASSRLQGNTEAFF
d_gene: .; j_gene: TRBJ1-1; abundance: .; v_gene: TRBV5-6; CDR3nt: TGTGCCAGCAGCTTGGATCTGGCAGTTTACACTGAAGCTTTCTTT; CDR3aa: CASSLDLAVYTEAFF
d_gene: .; j_gene: TRBJ2-7; abundance: .; v_gene: TRBV15; CDR3nt: TGTGCCACCAGCAGAGCCTCACAGGGTTTCTACGAGCAGTACTTC; CDR3aa: CATSRASQGFYEQYF
d_gene: TRBD2; j_gene: TRBJ2-5; abundance: .; v_gene: TRBV9; CDR3nt: TGTGCCAGCAGCCGGGGGGGACAAGAGACCCAGTACTTC; CDR3aa: CASSRGGQETQYF
d_gene: .; j_gene: TRBJ1-1; abundance: once; v_gene: TRBV30; CDR3nt: TGTGCCTGCGGCAGGTCGAACACTGAAGCTTTCTTT; CDR3aa: CACGRSNTEAFF
d_gene: .; j_gene: TRBJ1-3; abundance: .; v_gene: TRBV7-2; CDR3nt: TGTGCCAGCAGCTCAAACACGAACACCATATATTTT; CDR3aa: CASSSNTNTIYF
d_gene: TRBD2; j_gene: TRBJ2-1; abundance: .; v_gene: TRBV27; CDR3nt: TGTGCCAGCAGTCAGGGACTAGCGGGGGGGCTTCGCTACAATGAGCAGTTCTTC; CDR3aa: CASSQGLAGGLRYNEQFF
d_gene: TRBD2; j_gene: TRBJ2-1; abundance: .; v_gene: TRBV6-6; CDR3nt: TGTGCCAGCAGAACTAGCGGGGGGACGGATGAGCAGTTCTTC; CDR3aa: CASRTSGGTDEQFF
d_gene: TRBD2; j_gene: TRBJ2-5; abundance: .; v_gene: TRBV2; CDR3nt: TGTGCCAGCAGTGTAACAGCGGGAAAACAAGAGACCCAGTACTTC; CDR3aa: CASSVTAGKQETQYF
d_gene: .; j_gene: TRBJ2-7; abundance: .; v_gene: TRBV19; CDR3nt: TGTGCCAGTAGCAAGCGGGACATCCGATCCGGGGAGCAGTACTTC; CDR3aa: CASSKRDIRSGEQYF
d_gene: .; j_gene: TRBJ1-5; abundance: .; v_gene: TRBV19; CDR3nt: TGTGCCAGTAGCCCGAAAATACATAGCAATCAGCCCCAGCATTTT; CDR3aa: CASSPKIHSNQPQHF
d_gene: TRBD1; j_gene: TRBJ2-7; abundance: .; v_gene: TRBV5-1; CDR3nt: TGCGCCAGCAGCACCGGACAGGGCCCCTACGAGCAGTACTTC; CDR3aa: CASSTGQGPYEQYF
d_gene: .; j_gene: TRBJ2-7; abundance: .; v_gene: TRBV6-6; CDR3nt: TGTGCCAGCAATTCGTTCGGGGGAGGACCCTACGAGCAGTACTTC; CDR3aa: CASNSFGGGPYEQYF
d_gene: .; j_gene: TRBJ1-5; abundance: .; v_gene: TRBV27; CDR3nt: TGTGCCAGCAGTCCGACAGAATATAGCAATCAGCCCCAGCATTTT; CDR3aa: CASSPTEYSNQPQHF
d_gene: .; j_gene: TRBJ2-3; abundance: .; v_gene: TRBV29-1; CDR3nt: TGCAGCGTTGAACAGGGGATAAGCTTGGATACGCAGTATTTT; CDR3aa: CSVEQGISLDTQYF
d_gene: TRBD1; j_gene: TRBJ1-2; abundance: .; v_gene: TRBV29-1; CDR3nt: TGCAGCGTAGGGGGACAGGGGAACTATGGCTACACCTTC; CDR3aa: CSVGGQGNYGYTF
d_gene: .; j_gene: TRBJ2-3; abundance: .; v_gene: TRBV9; CDR3nt: TGTGCCAGCAGCCCGCCCGTTGACTCCTTATACACAGATACGCAGTATTTT; CDR3aa: CASSPPVDSLYTDTQYF
d_gene: TRBD2; j_gene: TRBJ2-3; abundance: .; v_gene: TRBV7-9; CDR3nt: TGTGCCAGCAGCCACCAGCGGGGGCTAGTCATCACAGATACGCAGTATTTT; CDR3aa: CASSHQRGLVITDTQYF
d_gene: .; j_gene: TRBJ1-1; abundance: .; v_gene: TRBV9; CDR3nt: TGTGCCAGCAGCGTAGGGGGGGTTAGGAACACTGAAGCTTTCTTT; CDR3aa: CASSVGGVRNTEAFF
d_gene: .; j_gene: TRBJ1-6; abundance: .; v_gene: TRBV7-2; CDR3nt: TGTGCCAGCAGCTTTACAGGGAATTCACCCCTCCACTTT; CDR3aa: CASSFTGNSPLHF
d_gene: .; j_gene: TRBJ2-2; abundance: .; v_gene: TRBV5-1; CDR3nt: TGCGCCAGCAGCCGGGACAGGCGCTTGAGCGGGGACACCGGGGAGCTGTTTTTT; CDR3aa: CASSRDRRLSGDTGELFF
d_gene: .; j_gene: TRBJ2-2; abundance: .; v_gene: TRBV5-6; CDR3nt: TGTGCCAGCAGCTTGTGGGGGCCTAACACCGGGGAGCTGTTTTTT; CDR3aa: CASSLWGPNTGELFF
d_gene: .; j_gene: TRBJ1-6; abundance: .; v_gene: TRBV19; CDR3nt: TGTGCCAGTAGGGTGAGCTCCTATAATTCACCCCTCCACTTT; CDR3aa: CASRVSSYNSPLHF
d_gene: TRBD2; j_gene: TRBJ2-1; abundance: .; v_gene: TRBV10-3; CDR3nt: TGTGCCATCAAGACAGGACTAGCGGATAATTACAATGAGCAGTTCTTC; CDR3aa: CAIKTGLADNYNEQFF
d_gene: .; j_gene: TRBJ2-3; abundance: once; v_gene: TRBV2; CDR3nt: TGTGCCAATTCTGGGGGGTTGGCAGATACGCAGTATTTT; CDR3aa: CANSGGLADTQYF
d_gene: .; j_gene: TRBJ2-7; abundance: .; v_gene: TRBV5-1; CDR3nt: TGCGCCAGCAGCTTGGGTGCACGGGGGTACGAGCAGTACTTC; CDR3aa: CASSLGARGYEQYF
d_gene: .; j_gene: TRBJ1-1; abundance: once; v_gene: TRBV5-1; CDR3nt: TGCGCCAGCAGCTTAAGCGGGGCCTTGAACACTGAAGCTTTCTTT; CDR3aa: CASSLSGALNTEAFF
d_gene: .; j_gene: TRBJ2-7; abundance: .; v_gene: TRBV7-8; CDR3nt: TGTGCCAGCAGCTTCTCCTCAGGGCTCGAGCAGTACTTC; CDR3aa: CASSFSSGLEQYF
d_gene: .; j_gene: TRBJ1-3; abundance: once; v_gene: TRBV2; CDR3nt: TGTGCCAGCAGTCAACAGGGCCCCGGCTCAGGAAACACCATATATTTT; CDR3aa: CASSQQGPGSGNTIYF
d_gene: TRBD1; j_gene: TRBJ1-3; abundance: .; v_gene: TRBV13; CDR3nt: TGTGCCAGCAGCTTAGGAACCGGGACAGGGGTTGGAAACACCATATATTTT; CDR3aa: CASSLGTGTGVGNTIYF
d_gene: TRBD1; j_gene: TRBJ2-2; abundance: .; v_gene: TRBV4-1; CDR3nt: TGCGCCAGCAGCCGCGGGGACAGGGACGCCGGGGAGCTGTTTTTT; CDR3aa: CASSRGDRDAGELFF
d_gene: TRBD1; j_gene: TRBJ2-1; abundance: .; v_gene: TRBV5-1; CDR3nt: TGCGCCAGCGGTAGGGGACAGGGCTTCGGTGAGCAGTTCTTC; CDR3aa: CASGRGQGFGEQFF
d_gene: TRBD1; j_gene: TRBJ2-5; abundance: .; v_gene: TRBV9; CDR3nt: TGTGCCAGCAGTGACGACAGGGGCGTTGGGGAGACCCAGTACTTC; CDR3aa: CASSDDRGVGETQYF
d_gene: .; j_gene: TRBJ2-1; abundance: .; v_gene: TRBV4-3; CDR3nt: TGCGCCAGCAGCCAACAGGGTGGTCACAATGAGCAGTTCTTC; CDR3aa: CASSQQGGHNEQFF
d_gene: .; j_gene: TRBJ1-2; abundance: .; v_gene: TRBV4-1; CDR3nt: TGCGCCAGCAGCCTAACTACCGGGGGTTTCAGGGGCTACACCTTC; CDR3aa: CASSLTTGGFRGYTF